This T cell receptor (beta chain) was sequenced during a study of blood T cell repertoires in COVID-19. Study details: COVID-19 samples collected from the United States, Italy and Spain covered acute and convalescent phases. T cells, B-cell-depleted T cells, or PBMCs supplied cDNA or gDNA.

With 7 bases removed from V and 3 bases from J, the gap between germline ends came to 12 bases. CDR1 and CDR2 (germline): LNHDA, SQIVND (reference sequence). This CDR3 region has 13 residues. As handled by the study authors: Using reference gene primer amplification, nucleated cell counts were estimated. The data were produced by immunoSEQ multiplex PCR, yet TCRdb's version contains in-frame clones alone and is incomplete. For V, J and clone size, that table is used; D and trimming come from the DNA. The sample holds about 130,000 clones, approximately 80% seen once. Sequenced: peripheral blood. This TCR was recovered from a woman aged 55-69 years with acute or convalescent COVID-19. This sequence joins TRBV19 and TRBJ1-1, with no clear D. CDR3 in DNA: TGTGCCAGTACCTTCAGGAGGGACACTGAAGCTTTCTTT. Encoded protein: CASTFRRDTEAFF. The full variable domain, its missing parts supplied by reference TRBV19 and TRBJ1-1, is DGGITQSPKYLFRKEGQNVTLSCEQNLNHDAMYWYRQDPGQGLRLIYYSQIVNDFQKGDIAEGYSVSREKKESFPLTVTSAQKNPTAFYLCASTFRRDTEAFFGQGTRLTVV.